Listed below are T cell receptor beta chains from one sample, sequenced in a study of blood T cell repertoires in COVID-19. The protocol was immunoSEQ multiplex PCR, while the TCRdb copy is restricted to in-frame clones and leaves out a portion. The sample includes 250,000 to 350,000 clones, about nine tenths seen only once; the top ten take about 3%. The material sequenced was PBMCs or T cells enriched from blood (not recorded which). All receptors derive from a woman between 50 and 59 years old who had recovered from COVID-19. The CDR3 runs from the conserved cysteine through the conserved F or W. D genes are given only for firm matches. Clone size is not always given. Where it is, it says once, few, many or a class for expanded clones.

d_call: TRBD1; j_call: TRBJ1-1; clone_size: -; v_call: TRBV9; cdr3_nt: TGTGCCAGCAGCGGCGGTCCGGGACAGGGGTTTAGAACTGAAGCTTTCTTT; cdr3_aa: CASSGGPGQGFRTEAFF
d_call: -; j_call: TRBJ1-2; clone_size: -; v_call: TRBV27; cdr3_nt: TGTGCCAGCAGTACCAGCACCCCTCAGGGGATCGGGGGCTACACCTTC; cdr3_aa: CASSTSTPQGIGGYTF
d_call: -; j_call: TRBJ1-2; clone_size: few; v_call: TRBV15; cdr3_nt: TGTGCCACCAGCAGAGATAGCCATTTTTATGGCTACACCTTC; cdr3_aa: CATSRDSHFYGYTF
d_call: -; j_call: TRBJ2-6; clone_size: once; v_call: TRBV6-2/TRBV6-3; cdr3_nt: TGTGCCAGCAGTAGGAGGGCGAGTGGGGCCAACGTCCTGACTTTC; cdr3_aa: CASSRRASGANVLTF
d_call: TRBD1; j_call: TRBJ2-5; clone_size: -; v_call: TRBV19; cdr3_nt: TGTGCCAGTAGAGCGGGACAGGGGGCGAGAGAGACCCAGTACTTC; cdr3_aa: CASRAGQGARETQYF
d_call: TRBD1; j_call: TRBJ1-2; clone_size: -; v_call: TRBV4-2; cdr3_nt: TGTGCCAGCAGCCAGAGACAGGGCTCAAACTATGGCTACACCTTC; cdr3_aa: CASSQRQGSNYGYTF
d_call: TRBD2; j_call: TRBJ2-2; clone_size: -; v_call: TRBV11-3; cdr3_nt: TGTGCCAGCAGCTCGTCCGGAGGGAGGGCCACCGGGGAGCTGTTTTTT; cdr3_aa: CASSSSGGRATGELFF
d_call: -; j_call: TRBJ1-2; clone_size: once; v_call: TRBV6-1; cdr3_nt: TGTGCCAGCAGTGAAAGGAGGGCAGGTTCGCGGGGCTACACCTTC; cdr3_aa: CASSERRAGSRGYTF
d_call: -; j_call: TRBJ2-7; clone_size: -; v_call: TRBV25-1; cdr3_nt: TGTGCCAGCAGTGATTACAGGCACTACGAGCAGTACTTC; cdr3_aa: CASSDYRHYEQYF
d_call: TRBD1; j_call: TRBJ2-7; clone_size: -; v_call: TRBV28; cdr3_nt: TGTGCCAGCAGTTTTAGGGACAGGGTCTACGAGCAGTACTTC; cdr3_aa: CASSFRDRVYEQYF
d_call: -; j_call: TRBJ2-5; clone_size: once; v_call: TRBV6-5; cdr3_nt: TGTGCCAGCAGTTGGAGACCTGGGAGTCAAGAGACCCAGTACTTC; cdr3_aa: CASSWRPGSQETQYF
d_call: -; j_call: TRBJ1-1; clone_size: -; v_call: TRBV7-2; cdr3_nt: TGTGCCAGCAGCTTAGGGGAGTTAAACACTGAAGCTTTCTTT; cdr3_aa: CASSLGELNTEAFF
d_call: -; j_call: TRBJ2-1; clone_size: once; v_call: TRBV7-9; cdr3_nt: TGTGCCAGCAGCTTAGCGGCGGATCCAAGACCTAAGTACAATGAGCAGTTCTTC; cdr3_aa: CASSLAADPRPKYNEQFF
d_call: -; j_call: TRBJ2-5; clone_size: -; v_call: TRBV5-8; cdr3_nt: TGTGCCAGCAGCCCAGTCCCCTCGGGGACCCAGTACTTC; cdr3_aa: CASSPVPSGTQYF
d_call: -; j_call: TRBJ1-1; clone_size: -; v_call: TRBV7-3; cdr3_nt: TGTGCCAGCAGCTTAAGCAGGAACACTGAAGCTTTCTTT; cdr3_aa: CASSLSRNTEAFF
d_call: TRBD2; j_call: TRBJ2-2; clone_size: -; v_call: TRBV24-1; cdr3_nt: TGTGCCACCAGTCACGCTCGACTAGCGGATGACTTCGCGAACACCGGGGAGCTGTTTTTT; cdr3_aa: CATSHARLADDFANTGELFF
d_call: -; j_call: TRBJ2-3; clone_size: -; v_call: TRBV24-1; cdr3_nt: TGTGCCACCAGCGATCCCTTATATACGCAGTATTTT; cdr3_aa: CATSDPLYTQYF
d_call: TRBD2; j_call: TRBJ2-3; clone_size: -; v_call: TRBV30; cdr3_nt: TGTGCCTGGAGTGTTGGGGGGGTTGGCGCTACGCAGTATTTT; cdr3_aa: CAWSVGGVGATQYF